These T cell receptor beta chains were read from a single sample in a study of regulatory T cells in long-lasting Graves disease. TCRdb re-derived calls from the multiplex PCR reads in MiXCR, one entry per CDR3 protein. The sample has 500,000 to 700,000 distinct CDR3 sequences, 25% to 30% seen once. The sample consisted of peripheral blood mononuclear cells (PBMCs), taken when the disease was refractory, from a patient treated with antithyroid drugs. These receptors were collected from a female donor with Graves disease. Each CDR3 is given with its conserved first and last residue. A D gene is named only where the DNA matches it firmly. Not all rows give a size; the values are once, few, many and, for expanded clones, a class.

TGTGCCAGCAGCTTAGCGGTGACTATGGGGGAGACCCAGTACTTC | CASSLAVTMGETQYF | - | TRBJ2-5 | few | TRBV7-2
TGCAGCGTTGCACCCCAGAACACTGAAGCTTTCTTT | CSVAPQNTEAFF | - | TRBJ1-1 | few | TRBV29-1
TGCGCCAGCAGTGAAGGGGCTCGGGGAAACATTCAGTACTTC | CASSEGARGNIQYF | - | TRBJ2-4 | - | TRBV5-1
TGTGCCAGCAGTGAGACAACGAGCAATCAGCCCCAGCATTTT | CASSETTSNQPQHF | - | TRBJ1-5 | many | TRBV6-1
TGTGCCAGCAGTTTCATAGGGCGGACTGAAGCTTTCTTT | CASSFIGRTEAFF | - | TRBJ1-1 | many | TRBV27
TGTGCCAGCAGCCCGAAGAATCAGCCCCAGCATTTT | CASSPKNQPQHF | - | TRBJ1-5 | few | TRBV12-3/TRBV12-4
TGCGCCAGCAGCTTGTTTGGACTAGCGGACCTGAGCTCCTACGAGCAGTACTTC | CASSLFGLADLSSYEQYF | TRBD2 | TRBJ2-7 | - | TRBV5-1
TGTGCCAGCAGTGAAGCGGGTAGGATCTTTGAAAAACTGTTTTTT | CASSEAGRIFEKLFF | - | TRBJ1-4 | few | TRBV2
TGCAGTGCTATACAAGGTTCCTCCCTCTCCGGGGAGCTGTTTTTT | CSAIQGSSLSGELFF | - | TRBJ2-2 | few | TRBV20-1
TGTGCCAGCAGCTTAGTTCTAGCGGGCGGGGAGCTGTTTTTT | CASSLVLAGGELFF | TRBD2 | TRBJ2-2 | many | TRBV11-2
TGTGCCAGCAGTGTACTAGCGGGAGGAGAGCAGTTCTTC | CASSVLAGGEQFF | TRBD2 | TRBJ2-1 | many | TRBV2
TGTGCCAGCAGCGTGGACAGTAGTACCGGGGAGCTGTTTTTT | CASSVDSSTGELFF | - | TRBJ2-2 | few | TRBV9
TGCGCCAGCAGCCCGCTGGGGGCACGCTCTGGAAACACCATATATTTT | CASSPLGARSGNTIYF | - | TRBJ1-3 | few | TRBV5-1
TGTGCCAGCAGCCAGGGACAGCGGATATTCTCTGGGGCCAACGTCCTGACTTTC | CASSQGQRIFSGANVLTF | TRBD1 | TRBJ2-6 | few | TRBV3-1
TGTGCCAGCAGCCTTAGTCCCCATGAGCAGTTCTTC | CASSLSPHEQFF | - | TRBJ2-1 | few | TRBV13
TGTGCCAGCAGTTACGGGTCTTCAGGAACCCTCCACTTT | CASSYGSSGTLHF | - | TRBJ1-6 | - | TRBV6-2/TRBV6-3